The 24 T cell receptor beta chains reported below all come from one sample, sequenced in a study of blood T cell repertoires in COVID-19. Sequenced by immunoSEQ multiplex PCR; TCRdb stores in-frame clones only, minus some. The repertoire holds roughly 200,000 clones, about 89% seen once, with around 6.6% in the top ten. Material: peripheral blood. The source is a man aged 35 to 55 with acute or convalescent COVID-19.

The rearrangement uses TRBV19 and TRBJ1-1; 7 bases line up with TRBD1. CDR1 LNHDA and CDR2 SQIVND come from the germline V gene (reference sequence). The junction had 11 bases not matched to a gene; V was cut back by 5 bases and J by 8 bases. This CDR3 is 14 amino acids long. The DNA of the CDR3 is TGTGCCAGTAGTCTGCAGGGAACAGGGGAGGAAGCTTTCTTT. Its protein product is CASSLQGTGEEAFF.

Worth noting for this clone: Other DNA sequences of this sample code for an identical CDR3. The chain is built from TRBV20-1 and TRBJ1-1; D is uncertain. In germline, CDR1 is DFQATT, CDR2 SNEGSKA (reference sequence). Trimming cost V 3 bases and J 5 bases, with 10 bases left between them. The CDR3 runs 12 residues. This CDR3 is CSASLRGTEAFF. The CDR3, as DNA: TGCAGTGCTAGTCTTAGAGGGACTGAAGCTTTCTTT.

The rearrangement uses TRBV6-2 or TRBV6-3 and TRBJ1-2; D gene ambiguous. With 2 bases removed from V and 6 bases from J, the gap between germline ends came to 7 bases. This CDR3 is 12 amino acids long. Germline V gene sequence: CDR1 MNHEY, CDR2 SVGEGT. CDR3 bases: TGTGCCAGCAGTTACAGAGGGCATGGCTACACCTTC. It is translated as CASSYRGHGYTF.

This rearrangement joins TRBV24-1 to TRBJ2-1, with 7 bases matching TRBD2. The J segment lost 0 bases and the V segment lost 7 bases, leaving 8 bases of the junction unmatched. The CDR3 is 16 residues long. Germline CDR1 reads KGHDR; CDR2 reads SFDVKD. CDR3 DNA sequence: TGTGCCACCAGCCCTCGGACTAGGGGCTCCTACAATGAGCAGTTCTTC. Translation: CATSPRTRGSYNEQFF.

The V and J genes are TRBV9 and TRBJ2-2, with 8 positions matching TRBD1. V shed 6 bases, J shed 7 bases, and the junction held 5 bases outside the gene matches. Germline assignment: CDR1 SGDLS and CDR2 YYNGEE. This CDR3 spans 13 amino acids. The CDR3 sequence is CASTDREGGELFF. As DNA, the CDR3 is TGTGCCAGCACGGACAGGGAAGGCGGGGAGCTGTTTTTT.

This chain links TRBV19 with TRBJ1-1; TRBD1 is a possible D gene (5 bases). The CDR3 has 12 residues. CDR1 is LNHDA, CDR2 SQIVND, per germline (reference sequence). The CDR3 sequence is CGAGGTRTEAFF. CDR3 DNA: TGTGGGGCCGGCGGGACGAGGACTGAAGCTTTCTTT.

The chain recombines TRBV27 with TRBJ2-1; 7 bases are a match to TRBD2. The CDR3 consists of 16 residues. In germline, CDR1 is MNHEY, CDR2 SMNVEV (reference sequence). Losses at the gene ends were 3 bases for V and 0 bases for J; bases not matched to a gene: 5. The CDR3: CASSLIGGSSYNEQFF. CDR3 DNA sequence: TGTGCCAGCAGTTTGATAGGCGGGAGCTCCTACAATGAGCAGTTCTTC.

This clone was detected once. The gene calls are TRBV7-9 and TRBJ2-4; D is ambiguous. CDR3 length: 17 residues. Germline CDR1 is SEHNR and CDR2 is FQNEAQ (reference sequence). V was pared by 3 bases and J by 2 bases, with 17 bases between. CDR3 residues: CASSLPTSDVTKNIQYF. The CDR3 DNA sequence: TGTGCCAGCAGCTTGCCCACGAGCGATGTTACCAAAAACATTCAGTACTTC.

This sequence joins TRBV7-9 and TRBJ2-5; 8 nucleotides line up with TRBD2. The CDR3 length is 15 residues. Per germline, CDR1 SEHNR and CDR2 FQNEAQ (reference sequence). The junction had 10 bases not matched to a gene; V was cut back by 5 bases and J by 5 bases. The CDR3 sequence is CASSEGLAARETQYF. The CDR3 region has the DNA TGTGCCAGCAGCGAAGGACTAGCCGCTAGGGAGACCCAGTACTTC.

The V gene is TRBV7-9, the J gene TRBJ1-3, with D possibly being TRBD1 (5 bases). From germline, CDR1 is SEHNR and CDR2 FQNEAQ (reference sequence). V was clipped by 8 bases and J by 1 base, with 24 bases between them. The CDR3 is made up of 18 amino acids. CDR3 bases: TGTGCCAGCTCTAAGGAGGGACTGATAATTGTGTCTGGAAACACCATATATTTT. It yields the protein CASSKEGLIIVSGNTIYF. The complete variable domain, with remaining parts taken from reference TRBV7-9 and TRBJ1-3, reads DTGVSQNPRHKITKRGQNVTFRCDPISEHNRLYWYRQTLGQGPEFLTYFQNEAQLEKSRLLSDRFSAERPKGSFSTLEIQRTEQGDSAMYLCASSKEGLIIVSGNTIYFGEGSWLTVV.

DNA for the CDR3: TGTGCCAGCGGCGACATATCGAACACCGGGGAGCTGTTTTTT. It specifies CASGDISNTGELFF. The chain couples TRBV5-4 to TRBJ2-2; the D is unclear. V lost 7 bases and J lost 0, with 10 bases in between. The CDR3 runs 14 residues. The germline V gene encodes CDR1 SGHNT and CDR2 YYREEE (reference sequence).

CDR3 nucleotides: TGTGCCAGCAGTCCGGGGGACAGGGTTAAGTACAATGAGCAGTTCTTC. This translates into CASSPGDRVKYNEQFF. The chain has TRBV11-2 and TRBJ2-1; 9 bases map to TRBD1. CDR3 length: 16 amino acids. Trimming at V came to 6 bases and at J to 4 bases, leaving 10 bases not matched to a gene. The germline gives CDR1 SGHAT, CDR2 FQNNGV.

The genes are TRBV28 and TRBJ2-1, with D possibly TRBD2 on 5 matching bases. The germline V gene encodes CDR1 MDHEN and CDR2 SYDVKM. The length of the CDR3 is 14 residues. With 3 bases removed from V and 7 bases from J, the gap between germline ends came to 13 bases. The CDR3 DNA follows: TGTGCCAGCAGTTTTCTGGCGGGTAGGAATGAGCAGTTCTTC. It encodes CASSFLAGRNEQFF.

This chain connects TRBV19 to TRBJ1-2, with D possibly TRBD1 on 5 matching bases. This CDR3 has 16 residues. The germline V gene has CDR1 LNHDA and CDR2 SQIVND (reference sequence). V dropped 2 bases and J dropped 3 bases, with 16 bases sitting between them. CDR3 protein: CASSIKRAGGDYGYTF. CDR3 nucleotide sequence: TGTGCCAGTAGTATAAAACGGGCAGGAGGGGACTATGGCTACACCTTC.

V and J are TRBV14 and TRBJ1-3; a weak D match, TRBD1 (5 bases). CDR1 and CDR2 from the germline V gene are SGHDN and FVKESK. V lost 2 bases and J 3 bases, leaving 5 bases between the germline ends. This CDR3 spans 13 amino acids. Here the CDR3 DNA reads TGTGCCAGCAGCCAACAGGGTGGAAACACCATATATTTT. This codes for CASSQQGGNTIYF.

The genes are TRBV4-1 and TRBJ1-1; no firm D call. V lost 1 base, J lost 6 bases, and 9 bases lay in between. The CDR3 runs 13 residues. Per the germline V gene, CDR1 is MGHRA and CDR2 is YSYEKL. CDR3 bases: TGCGCCAGCAGCCAAGTTTTCGCAGCTGAAGCTTTCTTT. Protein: CASSQVFAAEAFF.

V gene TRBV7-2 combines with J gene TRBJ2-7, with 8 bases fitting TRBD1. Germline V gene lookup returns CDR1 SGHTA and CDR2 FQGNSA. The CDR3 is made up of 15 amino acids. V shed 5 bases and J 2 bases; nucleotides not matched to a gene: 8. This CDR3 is CASSLDRGCPYEQYF. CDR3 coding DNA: TGTGCCAGCAGCCTAGACAGGGGTTGCCCCTACGAGCAGTACTTC.

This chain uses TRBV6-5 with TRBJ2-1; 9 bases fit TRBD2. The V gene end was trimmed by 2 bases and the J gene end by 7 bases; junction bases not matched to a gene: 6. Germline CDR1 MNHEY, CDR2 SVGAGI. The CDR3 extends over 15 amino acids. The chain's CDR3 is CASSYRAGGGNEQFF. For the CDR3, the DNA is TGTGCCAGCAGTTACAGAGCGGGGGGCGGAAATGAGCAGTTCTTC.

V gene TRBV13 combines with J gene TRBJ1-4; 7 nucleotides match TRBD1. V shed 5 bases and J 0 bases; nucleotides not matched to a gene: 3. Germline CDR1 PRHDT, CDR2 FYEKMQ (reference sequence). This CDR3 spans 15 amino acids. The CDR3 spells CASSQGVTTNEKLFF. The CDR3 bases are TGTGCCAGCAGCCAGGGGGTCACAACTAATGAAAAACTGTTTTTT.

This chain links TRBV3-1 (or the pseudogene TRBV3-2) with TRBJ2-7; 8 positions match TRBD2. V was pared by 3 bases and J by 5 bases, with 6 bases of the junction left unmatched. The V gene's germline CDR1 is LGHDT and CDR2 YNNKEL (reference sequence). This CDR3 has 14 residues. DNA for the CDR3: TGTGCCAGCAGCCAGGACTTGCGGGGGGACGAGCAGTACTTC. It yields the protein CASSQDLRGDEQYF.

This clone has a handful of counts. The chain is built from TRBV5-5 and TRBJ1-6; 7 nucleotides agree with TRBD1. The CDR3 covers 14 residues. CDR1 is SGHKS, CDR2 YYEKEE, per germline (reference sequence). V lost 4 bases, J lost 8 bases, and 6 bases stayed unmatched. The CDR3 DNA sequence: TGTGCCAGCAGCCTTGGGACAGTCGATTCACCCCTCCACTTT. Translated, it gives CASSLGTVDSPLHF.

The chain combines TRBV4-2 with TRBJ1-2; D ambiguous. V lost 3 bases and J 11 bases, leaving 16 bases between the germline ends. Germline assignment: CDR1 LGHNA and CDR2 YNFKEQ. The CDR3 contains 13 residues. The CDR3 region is CASSQQDSLRYTF. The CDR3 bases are TGTGCCAGCAGCCAGCAGGATTCGTTACGGTACACCTTC.

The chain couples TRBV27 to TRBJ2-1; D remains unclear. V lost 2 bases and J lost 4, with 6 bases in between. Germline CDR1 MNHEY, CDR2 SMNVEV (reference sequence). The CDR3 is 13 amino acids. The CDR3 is CASSLASYNEQFF. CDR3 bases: TGTGCCAGCAGTTTAGCCAGTTACAATGAGCAGTTCTTC.

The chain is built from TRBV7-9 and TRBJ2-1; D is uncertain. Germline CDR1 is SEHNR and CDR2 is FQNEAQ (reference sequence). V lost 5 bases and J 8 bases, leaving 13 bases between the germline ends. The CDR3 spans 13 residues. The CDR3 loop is CASSHTLGYEQFF. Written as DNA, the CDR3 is TGTGCCAGCAGCCACACCCTGGGCTATGAGCAGTTCTTC.